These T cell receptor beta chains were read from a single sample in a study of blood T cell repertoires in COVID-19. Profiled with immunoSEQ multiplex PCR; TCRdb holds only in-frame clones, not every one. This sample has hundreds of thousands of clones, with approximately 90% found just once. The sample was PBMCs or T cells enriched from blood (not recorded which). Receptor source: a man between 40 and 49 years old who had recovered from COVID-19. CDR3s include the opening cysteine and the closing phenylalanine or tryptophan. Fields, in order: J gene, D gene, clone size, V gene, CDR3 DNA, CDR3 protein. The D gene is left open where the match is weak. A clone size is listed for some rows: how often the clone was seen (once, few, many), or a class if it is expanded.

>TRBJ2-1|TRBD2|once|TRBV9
TGTGCCAGCACCACGGGACTAGCGGAACACAATGAGCAGTTCTTC
CASTTGLAEHNEQFF
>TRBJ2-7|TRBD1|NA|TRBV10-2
TGCGCCAGCGGAGCGGGACAGGGGACCTACGAGCAGTACTTC
CASGAGQGTYEQYF
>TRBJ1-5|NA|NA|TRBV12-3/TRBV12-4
TGTGCCAGCAGTCGTGAGAGGTTCCAGCCCCAGCATTTT
CASSRERFQPQHF
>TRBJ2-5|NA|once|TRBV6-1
TGTGCCAGCAGTGAAATTGGACACTTCCAAGAGACCCAGTACTTC
CASSEIGHFQETQYF
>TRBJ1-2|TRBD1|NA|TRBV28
TGTGCCAGCAGCCGCAACAGGGGCTATGGCTACACCTTC
CASSRNRGYGYTF
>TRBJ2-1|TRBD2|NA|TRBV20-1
TGCAGTGCTAGTAAACCCTCGGGACTAGCGGGGGGTAGGGGGCAGTTCTTC
CSASKPSGLAGGRGQFF
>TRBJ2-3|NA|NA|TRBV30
TGTGCCTGGAGTCGGGGTAGCTCTAGCACAGATACGCAGTATTTT
CAWSRGSSSTDTQYF
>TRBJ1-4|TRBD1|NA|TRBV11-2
TGTGCCAGCAGCTATGGACAGGCGGTTGAAAAACTGTTTTTT
CASSYGQAVEKLFF
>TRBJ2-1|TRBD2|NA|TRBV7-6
TGTGCCAGCAGCCGCGGGGGGCATTACTACAATGAGCAGTTCTTC
CASSRGGHYYNEQFF
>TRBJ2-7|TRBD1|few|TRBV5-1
TGCGCCAGCAGCTATACCGGGACAGACTCCGAGCAGTACTTC
CASSYTGTDSEQYF
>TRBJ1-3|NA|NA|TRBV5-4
TGTGCCAGCAGCCCGGCAGGGCCAAGCTCTGGAAACACCATATATTTT
CASSPAGPSSGNTIYF
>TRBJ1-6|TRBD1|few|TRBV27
TGTGCCAGCAGTTCGCTTACAGGGGGTGAAAATTCACCCCTCCACTTT
CASSSLTGGENSPLHF
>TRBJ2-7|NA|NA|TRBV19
TGTGCCAGTAGTCCGCGGGGGCTCTACGAGCAGTACTTC
CASSPRGLYEQYF
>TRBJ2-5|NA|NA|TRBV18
TGTGCCAGCTCACCACCGTCCAGGGCGGCCCAGTACTTC
CASSPPSRAAQYF
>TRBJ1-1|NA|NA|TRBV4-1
TGCGCCAGCAGCCAAGCCAGGCAAGACAGGAACACTGAAGCTTTCTTT
CASSQARQDRNTEAFF
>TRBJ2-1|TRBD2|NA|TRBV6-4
TGTGCCAGCAGGGCCGGGGTGTTACTAGCGATTAACAATGAGCAGTTCTTC
CASRAGVLLAINNEQFF
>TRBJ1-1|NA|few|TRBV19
TGTGCCAGTAGTAAAGGGACATATAACACGAACACTGAAGCTTTCTTT
CASSKGTYNTNTEAFF
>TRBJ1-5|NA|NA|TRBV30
TGTGCCTGGAGTCCGGACAGAGATCAGCCCCAGCATTTT
CAWSPDRDQPQHF
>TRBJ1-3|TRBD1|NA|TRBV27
TGTGCCAGCAGTAGACAGGGGAATTTACCTGGAAACACCATATATTTT
CASSRQGNLPGNTIYF
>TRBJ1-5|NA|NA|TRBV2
TGTGCCAGCAGTGTTTTCGGAGGTCAGCCCCAGCATTTT
CASSVFGGQPQHF
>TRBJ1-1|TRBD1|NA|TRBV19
TGTGCCAGTAGTACGGACAGGGGGCTTTTTGAAGCTTTCTTT
CASSTDRGLFEAFF
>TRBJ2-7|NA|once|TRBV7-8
TGTGCCAGCAGCCGCAGCTCCTACGAGCAGTACTTC
CASSRSSYEQYF
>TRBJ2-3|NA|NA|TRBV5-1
TGCGCCAGCAGCTTGGACAGGGCCAGCACAGATACGCAGTATTTT
CASSLDRASTDTQYF
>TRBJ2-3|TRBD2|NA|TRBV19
TGTGCCAGTAGTCATAAGACTAGCGGGAGGGGAGATACGCAGTATTTT
CASSHKTSGRGDTQYF
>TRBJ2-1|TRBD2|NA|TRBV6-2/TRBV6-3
TGTGCCAGCAGCGACTTTGGTAGTAGCGGGAGTTATGCCTACAATGAGCAGTTCTTC
CASSDFGSSGSYAYNEQFF
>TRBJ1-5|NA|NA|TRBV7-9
TGTGCCAGCAGCCTAGGTCGAGATACAGGTAGCAATCAGCCCCAGCATTTT
CASSLGRDTGSNQPQHF
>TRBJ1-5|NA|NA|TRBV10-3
TGTGCCATCAGTGTCGAAGCACTAAGGATGCCCCAGCATTTT
CAISVEALRMPQHF
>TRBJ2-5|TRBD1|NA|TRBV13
TGTGCCAGCAGCCCGGGACAGGACGACGCCATGGAGACCCAGTACTTC
CASSPGQDDAMETQYF
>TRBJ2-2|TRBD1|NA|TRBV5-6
TGTGCCAGCAGCGCCGTGGACAGGGACACCGGGGAGCTGTTTTTT
CASSAVDRDTGELFF
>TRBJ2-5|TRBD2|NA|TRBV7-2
TGTGCCAGCAGCTTATTTGGCGGGAGGGCCGGGGCAGAGACCCAGTACTTC
CASSLFGGRAGAETQYF
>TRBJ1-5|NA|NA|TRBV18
TGTGCCAGCGCGTCAGGGGTAAGCAATCAGCCCCAGCATTTT
CASASGVSNQPQHF
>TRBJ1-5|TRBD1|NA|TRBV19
TGTGCCAGTAGTTCCCACAGGGGGCGAGGCCAGCCCCAGCATTTT
CASSSHRGRGQPQHF
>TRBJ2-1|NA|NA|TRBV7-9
TGTGCCAGCAGCCGAAATGTGGGGCGCAGCTCCTACAATGAGCAGTTCTTC
CASSRNVGRSSYNEQFF
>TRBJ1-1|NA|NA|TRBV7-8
TGTGCCAGCAGCTTAAGCGCTGAAGCTTTCTTT
CASSLSAEAFF
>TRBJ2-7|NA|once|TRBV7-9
TGTGCCAGCAGCTTCCGTAATCGCGGGGACTCCTACGAGCAGTACTTC
CASSFRNRGDSYEQYF
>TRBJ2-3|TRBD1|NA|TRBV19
TGTGCCAGTAGTACCGGACAGGGGAGTTATTTT
CASSTGQGSYF
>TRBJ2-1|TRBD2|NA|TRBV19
TGTGCCAGTAGTATTTCCCCGGGACCCTTCATGGCGGGAGTCCTCAATGAGCAGTTCTTC
CASSISPGPFMAGVLNEQFF
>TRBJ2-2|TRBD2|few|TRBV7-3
TGTGCCAGCAGCTCCGGACTAGCGGCGAACACCGGGGAGCTGTTTTTT
CASSSGLAANTGELFF
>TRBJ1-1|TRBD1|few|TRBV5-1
TGCGCCAGCCGAATAGACAGGGGTCGGACTGAAGCTTTCTTT
CASRIDRGRTEAFF
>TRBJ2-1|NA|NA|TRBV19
TGTGCCAGTAGTATTGGGCCCGCTCCATCCTACAATGAGCAGTTCTTC
CASSIGPAPSYNEQFF
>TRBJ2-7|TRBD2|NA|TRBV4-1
TGCGCCAGCAGCCAGACTAGCGGGGGCTACGAGCAGTACTTC
CASSQTSGGYEQYF
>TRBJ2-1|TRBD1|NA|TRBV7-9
TGTGCCAGCAGCTTCGGACAGGGTTTCGATGAGCAGTTCTTC
CASSFGQGFDEQFF
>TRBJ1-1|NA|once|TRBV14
TGTGCCAGCAGCCCCCAATGGAACACTGAAGCTTTCTTT
CASSPQWNTEAFF
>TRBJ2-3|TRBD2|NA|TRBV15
TGTGCCACCAGCAGAAGCGGGAGGGCGGATACGCAGTATTTT
CATSRSGRADTQYF
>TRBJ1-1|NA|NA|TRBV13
TGTGCCAGCAGCCATGGTGGGGGGGCTGAAGCTTTCTTT
CASSHGGGAEAFF
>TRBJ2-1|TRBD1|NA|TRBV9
TGTGCCAGCAGCGTCGGGACAGGGGGCTGGAATGAGCAGTTCTTC
CASSVGTGGWNEQFF
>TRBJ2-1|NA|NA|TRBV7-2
TGTGCCAGCAGCTTTTCCCCGGTTTCTAATGAGCAGTTCTTC
CASSFSPVSNEQFF
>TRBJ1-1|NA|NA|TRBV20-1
TGCAGTGCAGCTAACACTGAAGCTTTCTTT
CSAANTEAFF
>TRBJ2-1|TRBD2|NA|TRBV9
TGTGCCAGCAGCGTAGTTAGCGGGGGGGTTTGGAATGAGCAGTTCTTC
CASSVVSGGVWNEQFF
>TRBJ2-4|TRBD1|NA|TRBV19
TGTGCCAGTAGGGACAGGGTTTGGGAAAACATTCAGTACTTC
CASRDRVWENIQYF
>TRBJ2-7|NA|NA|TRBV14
TGTGCCAGCAGCCGAACAGGGCAACCAAAATACGAGCAGTACTTC
CASSRTGQPKYEQYF